This entry lists 32 T cell receptor beta chains sequenced from one sample in a study of T cell clones after liver transplantation. Profiled with immunoSEQ multiplex PCR; TCRdb holds only in-frame clones, not every one. The sample lists roughly 100,000 clones, around 84% occurring once. The source material was CD4+ T cells from blood, sampled 47 months after liver transplant. The receptors here all came from a human patient who received a liver transplant. The T cells may partly be graft donor cells.

The rearrangement uses TRBV7-7 and TRBJ2-2; D might be TRBD1 (6 bases). CDR1 is SSHAT, CDR2 FNYEAQ, per germline (reference sequence). This CDR3 has 16 amino acids. The ends were cut back, 5 bases at V and 5 bases at J, with 18 bases in the middle. The CDR3, as DNA: TGTGCCAGCAGCGAGCGGAGGACAGAGAAAACCGGGGAGCTGTTTTTT. Its protein is CASSERRTEKTGELFF. The complete variable domain, with remaining parts taken from reference TRBV7-7 and TRBJ2-2, reads GAGVSQSPRYKVTKRGQDVTLRCDPISSHATLYWYQQALGQGPEFLTYFNYEAQPDKSGLPSDRFSAERPEGSISTLTIQRTEQRDSAMYRCASSERRTEKTGELFFGEGSRLTVL.

The chain employs TRBV27 and TRBJ2-1; D not resolved. Germline assignment: CDR1 MNHEY and CDR2 SMNVEV (reference sequence). Trimming removed 5 bases from V and 0 bases from J, with 14 bases in between. The CDR3 has 16 residues. CDR3 sequence (DNA): TGTGCCAGCAGTCCGCTAACAGAAAGCTCCTACAATGAGCAGTTCTTC. Translating gives CASSPLTESSYNEQFF.

As to this clone: The junction departs from the called germline gene at one end, perhaps through a read error. This chain uses TRBV20-1 with TRBJ2-7; a possible D gene is TRBD1 (6 bases). The CDR3 loop spans 11 amino acids. Germline V gene sequence: CDR1 DFQATT, CDR2 SNEGSKA (reference sequence). The CDR3 region is CSAGDTGSRDF. Here the CDR3 DNA reads TGCAGTGCTGGGGATACAGGGTCGCGGGACTTC.

J is TRBJ1-2 and V is TRBV6-6; TRBD1 might be the D (5 bases). Trimming cost V 6 bases and J 3 bases, with 14 bases left between them. There are 14 residues in the CDR3. The germline CDR1 and CDR2 sequences are MNHNY and SVGAGI (reference sequence). The DNA for the CDR3 is TGTGCCAGCAGGGGGGTCCTTGATTACTATGGCTACACCTTC. Protein product: CASRGVLDYYGYTF.

This clone was observed a few times. The chain links TRBV10-3 to TRBJ2-7, with D possibly matching TRBD1 (7 bases). Trimming removed 5 bases from V and 1 base from J, with 15 bases in between. CDR3 length: 15 amino acids. Germline V gives CDR1 ENHRY, CDR2 SYGVKD. CDR3 sequence: CAISSRGDRSYEQYF. In nucleotides, the CDR3 is TGTGCCATCAGTTCTCGCGGGGACAGATCCTACGAGCAGTACTTC.

This chain connects TRBV13 to TRBJ2-1; 9 bases line up with TRBD2. The CDR3 runs 16 residues. The trim removed 1 base at V and 5 bases at J, leaving 6 bases unmatched. The germline gives CDR1 PRHDT, CDR2 FYEKMQ (reference sequence). The CDR3 loop reads CASSLVGTSLNNEQFF. Here the CDR3 DNA reads TGTGCCAGCAGCTTAGTAGGGACTAGCCTAAACAATGAGCAGTTCTTC.

The V and J genes are TRBV28 and TRBJ2-1; TRBD2 might be the D (6 bases). Germline CDR1 reads MDHEN; CDR2 reads SYDVKM. The CDR3 loop spans 13 amino acids. Between the trimmed V and J ends, which lost 3 bases and 6 bases, there was a span of 9 bases. Here the CDR3 DNA reads TGTGCCAGCAGTTTCGGGGGTGGCAATGAGCAGTTCTTC. Protein: CASSFGGGNEQFF.

To note about this clone: At one boundary the junction diverges from the germline segment, which might be a read error. The chain combines TRBV7-3 with TRBJ2-3; 9 bases are a match to TRBD1. In germline, CDR1 is SGHTA, CDR2 FQGTGA. The CDR3 length is 16 residues. The CDR3 reads CASSLTGQGRADTQYF. The CDR3 DNA follows: TGTGCCAGCAGCCTAACGGGACAGGGTAGGGCAGATACGCAGTATTTT.

In this sample, this clone turned up once. The chain has TRBV7-6 and TRBJ2-7, with 8 bases lining up with TRBD1. V gave up 5 bases and J gave up 0 bases; unmatched junction bases: 12. Germline V lookup: CDR1 SGHVS, CDR2 FNYEAQ. CDR3 length: 17 amino acids. The CDR3: CASSQGVGQGSSYEQYF. The CDR3 DNA sequence: TGTGCCAGCAGCCAGGGGGTCGGACAGGGTAGCTCCTACGAGCAGTACTTC.

The chain combines TRBV11-3 with TRBJ1-5; no definite D call. V was shortened by 6 bases and J by 0 bases, with 9 bases between the two germline ends. The CDR3 has 14 residues. The V gene's germline CDR1 is SGHNT and CDR2 YENEEA. Here the CDR3 reads CASSVSYSNQPQHF. CDR3 DNA sequence: TGTGCCAGCAGTGTCAGTTATAGCAATCAGCCCCAGCATTTT.

The chain joins TRBV5-4 to TRBJ2-7; TRBD2 is a possible D gene (6 bases). The ends were cut back, 0 bases at V and 7 bases at J, with 14 bases in the middle. The CDR3 spans 14 residues. Germline lookup yields CDR1 SGHNT and CDR2 YYREEE (reference sequence). The CDR3 region is CASSLAGTPLEQYF. CDR3 nucleotide sequence: TGTGCCAGCAGCTTGGCCGGGACTCCCCTTGAGCAGTACTTC.

This chain links TRBV14 with TRBJ1-1; D unresolved. V was trimmed by 0 bases and J by 5 bases, leaving 10 bases between them. CDR3 length: 14 amino acids. Germline lookup yields CDR1 SGHDN and CDR2 FVKESK. The CDR3 DNA sequence: TGTGCCAGCAGCCAAGAATTTCGCACAACTGAAGCTTTCTTT. Translating gives CASSQEFRTTEAFF.

This clone was picked up a small number of times. This sequence joins TRBV10-2 and TRBJ1-5; D gene uncertain. V lost 3 bases and J 6 bases, leaving 9 bases between the germline ends. The CDR3 is made up of 13 amino acids. The germline gives CDR1 WSHSY, CDR2 SAAADI. Here the CDR3 DNA reads TGCGCCAGCAGTGAAGCAGGTACTCAGCCCCAGCATTTT. Translating it yields CASSEAGTQPQHF.

V usage is TRBV19 and J usage is TRBJ1-4; D ambiguous. CDR1 LNHDA and CDR2 SQIVND come from the germline V gene (reference sequence). The CDR3 runs 16 residues. V was trimmed by 2 bases and J by 7 bases, leaving 17 bases between them. The CDR3: CASSINPPSRSEKLFF. The CDR3 DNA reads as TGTGCCAGTAGTATAAATCCCCCCTCCAGGAGTGAAAAACTGTTTTTT.

The chain uses TRBV7-7 and TRBJ2-3; 7 nucleotides align to TRBD2. The CDR3 extends over 12 amino acids. Germline loops: CDR1 SSHAT, CDR2 FNYEAQ (reference sequence). V trimming: 5 bases; J trimming: 9 bases; junction bases outside the gene matches: 5. DNA for the CDR3: TGTGCCAGCAGCCCCGGACTAGGAACGCAGTATTTT. Its translation: CASSPGLGTQYF.

The rearrangement joins TRBV11-2 to TRBJ2-6; D uncertain. The germline V gene has CDR1 SGHAT and CDR2 FQNNGV. The V and J ends lost 5 bases and 0 bases respectively, with 5 bases between them. The CDR3 has 14 residues. CDR3 residues: CASSPFSGANVLTF. In DNA, the CDR3 is TGTGCCAGCAGCCCGTTCTCTGGGGCCAACGTCCTGACTTTC.

The chain has TRBV28 and TRBJ2-5; 11 bases fit TRBD2. Per the germline V gene, CDR1 is MDHEN and CDR2 is SYDVKM. Trimming cost V 10 bases and J 5 bases; bases outside gene matches: 6. CDR3 size: 13 residues. The CDR3 DNA is TGTGCCACAAGACTAGCGGGAATCGAGACCCAGTACTTC. Protein sequence: CATRLAGIETQYF.

This chain joins TRBV30 and TRBJ2-1; D is uncertain. The CDR3 is made up of 13 amino acids. The V and J ends lost 0 bases and 7 bases respectively, with 10 bases between them. Germline CDR1 is GTSNPN and CDR2 is SVGIG (reference sequence). This CDR3 reads CAWSVLPINEQFF. Written as DNA, the CDR3 is TGTGCCTGGAGTGTACTCCCGATAAATGAGCAGTTCTTC.

DNA for the CDR3: TGTGCCACTAGGACTAGCGGGGGGTTGAACACCGGGGAGCTGTTTTTT. This codes for CATRTSGGLNTGELFF. The chain carries TRBV7-2 and TRBJ2-2; 14 bases are shared with TRBD2. V gave up 10 bases and J gave up 1 base; unmatched junction bases: 5. The CDR3 has 16 amino acids. Germline CDR1 and CDR2: SGHTA and FQGNSA.

The chain joins TRBV4-1 to TRBJ1-2, with 11 bases identical to TRBD1. V lost 1 base to trimming and J lost 4 bases; unmatched junction nucleotides: 5. Germline CDR1 MGHRA, CDR2 YSYEKL. The CDR3 length is 16 residues. As DNA, the CDR3 is TGCGCCAGCAGCCAAGTCGGACAGGGGGCGAGCTATGGCTACACCTTC. Its protein is CASSQVGQGASYGYTF.

The CDR3 nucleotides read TGTGCCATCAGTGAGAGGGGACAGTCAATCTCCTACAATGAGCAGTTCTTC. It codes for CAISERGQSISYNEQFF. The chain employs TRBV10-3 and TRBJ2-1, with 7 bases fitting TRBD1. Trimming cost V 2 bases and J 0 bases; bases outside gene matches: 7. Germline V gene lookup returns CDR1 ENHRY and CDR2 SYGVKD. The CDR3 totals 17 residues.

This clone was seen once. This chain uses TRBV15 with TRBJ2-7, with 9 bases identical to TRBD1. In germline, CDR1 is LNHNV, CDR2 YYDKDF (reference sequence). Trimming cost V 0 bases and J 0 bases; bases outside gene matches: 9. The CDR3 has 18 amino acids. In DNA, the CDR3 is TGTGCCACCAGCAGAGATTGGCCCGGGACAGGGAGCTCCTACGAGCAGTACTTC. It translates to CATSRDWPGTGSSYEQYF.

The J gene is TRBJ2-7, the V gene TRBV10-3, with 7 bases matching TRBD1. The CDR3 runs 14 residues. Trimming took 4 bases from V and 0 from J; bases not matched to a gene: 3. Germline CDR1 is ENHRY and CDR2 is SYGVKD. The CDR3 region is CAISATGDSYEQYF. The CDR3 DNA sequence: TGTGCCATCAGTGCAACAGGGGACTCCTACGAGCAGTACTTC.

The rearrangement joins TRBV5-1 to TRBJ2-6; no firm D call. V lost 4 bases, J lost 2 bases, and 7 bases lay in between. The CDR3 has 14 residues. Germline V gene lookup returns CDR1 SGHRS and CDR2 YFSETQ. CDR3 amino acids: CASSQTTGANVLTF. Written as DNA, the CDR3 is TGCGCCAGCAGCCAAACAACTGGGGCCAACGTCCTGACTTTC.

This chain links TRBV7-2 with TRBJ2-1; D gene unclear. Germline loops: CDR1 SGHTA, CDR2 FQGNSA. The CDR3 is 14 amino acids. The V gene lost 5 bases and the J gene lost 8 bases, with 16 bases spanning the gap. The CDR3 coding sequence is TGTGCCAGCAGCCCCCTCTTTGCCGGAGATGAGCAGTTCTTC. It codes for CASSPLFAGDEQFF.

This clone appeared once. The chain combines TRBV5-6 with TRBJ2-1; D possibly matches TRBD1 or TRBD2 (6 bases each). The CDR3 has 16 amino acids. The V gene's germline CDR1 is SGHDT and CDR2 YYEEEE. V was trimmed by 4 bases and J by 2 bases, leaving 16 bases between them. Here the CDR3 DNA reads TGTGCCAGCAGCGGAGGGTCTCAGGGGACCTACAATGAGCAGTTCTTC. Amino acid sequence: CASSGGSQGTYNEQFF.

The chain joins TRBV29-1 to TRBJ2-3; D is tentatively TRBD1 or TRBD2 (5 bases each). Germline V gene lookup returns CDR1 SQVTM and CDR2 ANQGSEA. Trimming took off 7 bases at V and 1 base at J, with 15 bases between the two ends. This CDR3 has 14 residues. DNA of the CDR3: TGCAGCGCTGTCGGGGCCGGACGCACAGATACGCAGTATTTT. Amino acids: CSAVGAGRTDTQYF.

This clone was recorded once. The junction departs from the called germline gene at one end, perhaps through a read error. This sequence joins TRBV6-1 and TRBJ2-7; 7 nucleotides agree with TRBD1. There are 12 residues in the CDR3. CDR1 and CDR2 from the germline V gene are MNHNS and SASEGT. CDR3 coding DNA: TGTGCCTGCAGGACAGGTACTGGCGAGCAGTACTTC. This sequence encodes CACRTGTGEQYF.

Regarding this clone: The germline gene is not matched at one end of the junction; a read error may be the cause. CDR3: CASRLDRGGYNEQFF. The CDR3 region has the DNA TGTGCCAGCAGGTTGGACAGAGGGGGCTACAATGAGCAGTTCTTC. The chain employs TRBV5-4 and TRBJ2-1; D might be TRBD1 (6 bases). This CDR3 has 15 amino acids. The germline CDR1 and CDR2 sequences are SGHNT and YYREEE (reference sequence). Drawing the rest from reference TRBV5-4 and TRBJ2-1, the complete variable domain is ETGVTQSPTHLIKTRGQQVTLRCSSQSGHNTVSWYQQALGQGPQFIFQYYREEENGRGNFPPRFSGLQFPNYSSELNVNALELDDSALYLCASRLDRGGYNEQFFGPGTRLTVL.

In the case of this clone: This specimen includes other DNA sequences encoding the same CDR3. The rearrangement links TRBV14 to TRBJ2-1; D is unresolved. The CDR3 contains 13 residues. CDR1 is SGHDN and CDR2 is FVKESK in the germline V gene. Trimming cost V 1 base and J 4 bases, with 5 bases left between them. The CDR3 sequence is CASSQVRYNEQFF. The DNA of the CDR3 is TGTGCCAGCAGCCAAGTTCGGTACAATGAGCAGTTCTTC.

This clone has more than one count but fewer than ten. As DNA, the CDR3 is TGTGCCAGCAGCCAAGCCCTAGCGGGGCTCTACGAGCAGTACTTC. This encodes CASSQALAGLYEQYF. The rearrangement links TRBV14 to TRBJ2-7; 9 nucleotides align to TRBD2. With V trimmed by 1 base and J by 3 bases, 4 bases remained unmatched. The CDR3 contains 15 residues. Germline loops: CDR1 SGHDN, CDR2 FVKESK.

This clone came up once. The chain is built from TRBV19 and TRBJ1-1, with D possibly being TRBD1 (6 bases). The CDR3 totals 13 residues. The V end lost 9 bases, the J end lost 1 base, and 12 bases lay between the germline ends. Germline V gives CDR1 LNHDA, CDR2 SQIVND (reference sequence). CDR3 in amino acids: CASRGQRNTEAFF. For the CDR3, the DNA is TGTGCCAGCCGAGGACAGAGGAACACTGAAGCTTTCTTT.